This TCR beta chain was profiled in a study of blood T cell repertoires in COVID-19. Study at large: The cDNA or gDNA used as material had been derived from T cells, B-cell-depleted T cells, or PBMCs.

There are a few counts of this clone. Germline assignment: CDR1 SGHAT and CDR2 FQNNGV. The CDR3 is 15 amino acids. The V gene end was trimmed by 5 bases and the J gene end by 1 base; junction bases not matched to a gene: 4. The protocol was immunoSEQ multiplex PCR, while the TCRdb copy is restricted to in-frame clones and leaves out a portion. This sample carries roughly 220,000 clones, over 70% of them seen once, and the ten largest clones take around 5.1%. This sequence joins TRBV11-2 and TRBJ2-2; 7 positions match TRBD2. Sample: peripheral blood. The source is a woman in her seventies with acute or convalescent COVID-19. CDR3 amino acids: CASSLTSVNTGELFF. The CDR3 DNA reads TGTGCCAGCAGCCTAACTAGCGTGAACACCGGGGAGCTGTTTTTT.